What follows are 5 T cell receptor beta chains derived from one specimen sequenced in a study of siplizumab effects on memory and regulatory T cells. Method: immunoSEQ multiplex PCR; TCRdb's copy keeps in-frame clones and lacks some. In the table there are around 86,000 clones, around 94% of which are singletons. What was sequenced was non-Treg CD4+ T cells sorted from blood. These receptors came from a human donor in good health.

The CDR3 protein is CAWSGGRTIAKNIQYF. The DNA of the CDR3 is TGTGCCTGGAGTGGTGGGCGGACAATAGCCAAAAACATTCAGTACTTC. V usage is TRBV30 and J usage is TRBJ2-4, with D tentatively TRBD1 (5 bases). Trimming cost V 1 base and J 0 bases, with 13 bases left between them. The CDR3 covers 16 residues. CDR1 is GTSNPN, CDR2 SVGIG, per germline (reference sequence).

J is TRBJ1-1 and V is TRBV6-6; TRBD1 might be the D (5 bases). This CDR3 contains 12 residues. Germline V gene lookup returns CDR1 MNHNY and CDR2 SVGAGI (reference sequence). V was pared by 10 bases and J by 0 bases, with 9 bases between. The CDR3 DNA sequence: TGTGCCACCGACAGTTTGAACACTGAAGCTTTCTTT. This sequence encodes CATDSLNTEAFF.

The V gene is TRBV7-2, the J gene TRBJ2-3, with 7 nucleotides matching TRBD1. CDR1 and CDR2 (germline): SGHTA, FQGNSA. The CDR3 totals 15 residues. V was pared by 0 bases and J by 4 bases, with 4 bases of the junction left unmatched. DNA of the CDR3: TGTGCCAGCAGCTTAGCAGGGGGCGATGCAGATACGCAGTATTTT. Protein: CASSLAGGDADTQYF.

V usage is TRBV18 and J usage is TRBJ1-4; no clear D gene. CDR3 size: 14 residues. Germline lookup yields CDR1 KGHSH and CDR2 LQKENI. V was pared by 3 bases and J by 4 bases, with 9 bases between. This CDR3 reads CASSPVTLNEKLFF. The CDR3 nucleotides are TGTGCCAGCTCACCGGTCACGCTTAATGAAAAACTGTTTTTT.

The chain has TRBV18 and TRBJ1-1; D gene unclear. The CDR3 has 14 amino acids. The V end was cut by 1 base, the J end by 5 bases, with 11 bases between. CDR1 is KGHSH and CDR2 is LQKENI in the germline V gene. CDR3 coding DNA: TGTGCCAGCTCACCACTTGGAATCGGGACTGAAGCTTTCTTT. Residues: CASSPLGIGTEAFF.